The rows below give T cell receptor beta chains drawn from one sample of a study of blood T cell repertoires in COVID-19. Assay used: immunoSEQ multiplex PCR; TCRdb lists only in-frame clones, some missing. This sample has over 200,000 clones, with 70% to 90% found just once. Sequencing used peripheral blood. The receptors originated from a man at least 80 years old with acute or convalescent COVID-19. CDR3s include the opening cysteine and the closing phenylalanine or tryptophan. The order of the fields is D gene, clone size, J gene, V gene, CDR3 DNA, CDR3 protein. The D gene is left open where the match is weak. Not every row has a clone size; where given, it reads once, few, many or a size class.

>TRBD1|NA|TRBJ1-6|TRBV28
TGTGCCAGCAGTTCCTCACCCACTGGGACAGGGGGCAATTCACCCCTCCACTTT
CASSSSPTGTGGNSPLHF
>TRBD1|NA|TRBJ2-3|TRBV24-1
TGTGCCACCAGTGATCAGGGTAGGGGGCTGTATACGCAGTATTTT
CATSDQGRGLYTQYF
>NA|once|TRBJ2-7|TRBV3-1/TRBV3-2
TGTGCCAGCAGCCTGGGGGGGGCCCACGAGCAGTACTTC
CASSLGGAHEQYF
>TRBD1|NA|TRBJ2-7|TRBV3-1/TRBV3-2
TGTGCCAGCAGCCAAGTAACGGACAGGGTGTACTTC
CASSQVTDRVYF
>NA|NA|TRBJ2-2|TRBV19
TGTGCCAGTAGAACCTCGGGCACCGGGGAGCTGTTTTTT
CASRTSGTGELFF
>NA|NA|TRBJ1-5|TRBV12-5
TGTGCTAGTGGGTTACATAGCAATCAGCCCCAGCATTTT
CASGLHSNQPQHF
>NA|NA|TRBJ1-1|TRBV13
TGTGCCAGCAGTCCAGACAGGCGGAACACTGAAGCTTTCTTT
CASSPDRRNTEAFF
>NA|NA|TRBJ1-5|TRBV29-1
TGCAGCGTTGGGACAGCCGATCAGCCCCAGCATTTT
CSVGTADQPQHF
>NA|NA|TRBJ2-3|TRBV7-6
TGTGCCAGCAGCAGCCGGGACACCGAGCAGTATTTT
CASSSRDTEQYF
>NA|NA|TRBJ2-3|TRBV3-1/TRBV3-2
TGTGCCAGCAGCCCCTGGGGTAGCGCTGCAGATACGCAGTATTTT
CASSPWGSAADTQYF
>NA|NA|TRBJ1-5|TRBV28
TGTGCCAGCAGCTTCCTCGGGAGTCAGAGAGGTCATCAGCCCCAGCATTTT
CASSFLGSQRGHQPQHF
>TRBD1|few|TRBJ2-1|TRBV19
TGTGCCAGTAGTGCGGACAGGGGGCAGTACAATGAGCAGTTCTTC
CASSADRGQYNEQFF
>NA|NA|TRBJ1-6|TRBV5-4
TGTGCCAGCAGCTTGCGGGGGGAGGGCTCACCCCTCCACTTT
CASSLRGEGSPLHF
>TRBD1|NA|TRBJ1-3|TRBV4-2
TGTGCCAGCAGCCAAACACGGACAGGGCAGGGAAACACCATATATTTT
CASSQTRTGQGNTIYF
>NA|NA|TRBJ2-1|TRBV3-1/TRBV3-2
TGTGCCAGCAGCCAGGGAGGAGCTACCTCCTACAATGAGCAGTTCTTC
CASSQGGATSYNEQFF
>TRBD1|NA|TRBJ2-3|TRBV27
TGTGCCAGCAGTCCCCTGGGACAGGGGGCAAAAGATACGCAGTATTTT
CASSPLGQGAKDTQYF
>NA|NA|TRBJ2-3|TRBV4-3
TGCGCCAGCAGCCAGGAGGGGCCCACAGATACGCAGTATTTT
CASSQEGPTDTQYF
>TRBD2|NA|TRBJ2-1|TRBV4-3
TGCGCCAGCAGCCCCCGCCCTAGCGGGAGTTACAATGAGCAGTTCTTC
CASSPRPSGSYNEQFF
>TRBD2|NA|TRBJ2-7|TRBV2
TGTGCCAGCATGGAACTAGCGGGCCTCTACGAGCAGTACTTC
CASMELAGLYEQYF
>NA|NA|TRBJ2-1|TRBV7-2
TGTGCCAGCAGCTCGCCGGGGGCCTACAATGAGCAGTTCTTC
CASSSPGAYNEQFF
>TRBD1|NA|TRBJ1-3|TRBV7-9
TGTGCCAGCAGTTCCACCGAAGCAGGGGGCACCATATATTTT
CASSSTEAGGTIYF
>NA|NA|TRBJ2-7|TRBV20-1
TGCAGTGCCGCCGACAGAAGCCTTTACTTC
CSAADRSLYF
>NA|NA|TRBJ1-1|TRBV9
TGTGCCAGCAGCGTAGTACAGCCGGGAACTGAAGCTTTCTTT
CASSVVQPGTEAFF
>TRBD2|NA|TRBJ2-5|TRBV7-2
TGTGCCAGCACCCCGAGCGGGAGGGCCGGGACCCAGTACTTC
CASTPSGRAGTQYF
>NA|NA|TRBJ2-6|TRBV28
TGTGCCAGCACTGAAGCAGGGGCTGGGGCCAACGTCCTGACTTTC
CASTEAGAGANVLTF
>TRBD1|NA|TRBJ1-6|TRBV28
TGTGCCAGCAGTTTAGCAGGGGGCTTCAATTCACCCCTCCACTTT
CASSLAGGFNSPLHF
>NA|NA|TRBJ2-1|TRBV24-1
TGTGCCACCAGAAAACAGGAGGGCCGGAAGTACAATGAGCAGTTCTTC
CATRKQEGRKYNEQFF
>NA|NA|TRBJ2-3|TRBV7-2
TGTGCCAGCAGCTTACTACCCGGGACTAGCACAGATACGCAGTATTTT
CASSLLPGTSTDTQYF
>NA|NA|TRBJ1-2|TRBV19
TGTGCCAGTAGTATAATGCTCCCAGGGATCTATGGCTACACCTTC
CASSIMLPGIYGYTF
>NA|NA|TRBJ2-3|TRBV3-1/TRBV3-2
TGTGCCAGCAGCCAAGTCCTGACAGATACGCAGTATTTT
CASSQVLTDTQYF
>TRBD1|NA|TRBJ1-6|TRBV28
TGTGCCAGTAGTTCGACAACAGGGGGTAATACACCCCTCCACTTT
CASSSTTGGNTPLHF
>TRBD2|once|TRBJ2-4|TRBV5-1
TGCGCCAGCAGCGCACTAGCGGGAGGGGCCAAAAACATTCAGTACTTC
CASSALAGGAKNIQYF
>TRBD2|NA|TRBJ2-1|TRBV30
TGTGCCTGGAGCCGAAGCGGGAGGAACTACAATGAGCAGTTCTTC
CAWSRSGRNYNEQFF
>TRBD1|once|TRBJ2-1|TRBV3-1/TRBV3-2
TGTGCCAGCAGCCCGACAGGGGCAGATGAGCAGTTCTTC
CASSPTGADEQFF
>TRBD2|NA|TRBJ2-1|TRBV7-6
TGTGCCAGCAGCTTAATGGCTAGCGGGAACAATGAGCAGTTCTTC
CASSLMASGNNEQFF
>NA|NA|TRBJ2-6|TRBV23-1
TGCGCCAGCAGTCAATCGTTGGGGCTCGGGGCCAACGTCCTGACTTTC
CASSQSLGLGANVLTF
>TRBD1|NA|TRBJ2-7|TRBV28
TGTGCCAGCAGTTTAAGCAGGGGGACAGGGGGTACCGAGCAGTACTTC
CASSLSRGTGGTEQYF
>NA|NA|TRBJ1-2|TRBV3-1/TRBV3-2
TGTGCCAGCAGCCAAGGAGGGCTTGGCTTCGGCTACACCTTC
CASSQGGLGFGYTF
>TRBD2|NA|TRBJ2-4|TRBV9
TGTGCCAGCAGAGACTGCTCTAGCGGGAGGGCCGCGTTCGCGGCCAAAAACATTCAGTACTTC
CASRDCSSGRAAFAAKNIQYF
>NA|NA|TRBJ2-5|TRBV2
TGTGCCAGCAGAACTAGGGAAGTAGAAGAGACCCAGTACTTC
CASRTREVEETQYF
>TRBD1|NA|TRBJ2-6|TRBV18
TGTGCCAGCTCGGACGGACAGGGCCCGGCCAACGTCCTGACTTTC
CASSDGQGPANVLTF
>TRBD2|NA|TRBJ2-1|TRBV7-2
TGTGCCAGCAGCTTAGCCCTAGCGGGAGGGGGTGAGCAGTTCTTC
CASSLALAGGGEQFF
>TRBD2|once|TRBJ2-1|TRBV27
TGTGCCAGCAGTCCTTTGCGGGGAAGGACTAGCGGGAGATACAATGAGCAGTTCTTC
CASSPLRGRTSGRYNEQFF
>NA|NA|TRBJ1-4|TRBV28
TGTGCCAGCAGTTTGAACCAGGGTAGCGAAAAACTGTTTTTT
CASSLNQGSEKLFF
>NA|NA|TRBJ2-2|TRBV14
TGTGCCAGCAGCCAAGGGCAGGGAGCGGGCACCGGGGAGCTGTTTTTT
CASSQGQGAGTGELFF
>TRBD1|NA|TRBJ2-1|TRBV2
TGTGCCAGCAGAGCGACAGGGGGGGCCTACAATGAGCAGTTCTTC
CASRATGGAYNEQFF
>NA|NA|TRBJ1-2|TRBV29-1
TGCAGCGTTCACAGGGAATACGGCTACACCTTC
CSVHREYGYTF
>NA|NA|TRBJ1-5|TRBV28
TGTGCCAGCAGTTTGGGGACTAGGCAGCCCCAGCATTTT
CASSLGTRQPQHF
>TRBD2|NA|TRBJ2-1|TRBV7-2
TGTGCCAGCAGCGGACTAGCGCTTAAATCCCATGAGCAGTTCTTC
CASSGLALKSHEQFF
>TRBD1|NA|TRBJ2-1|TRBV29-1
TGCAGCGCCGCAAGCCCCGGGACAGGGTTTGATGAGCAGTTCTTC
CSAASPGTGFDEQFF
>TRBD2|NA|TRBJ2-2|TRBV7-9
TGTGCCAGCAGGTTTACTAGCGGGAGCAACACCGGGGAGCTGTTTTTT
CASRFTSGSNTGELFF
>NA|few|TRBJ1-4|TRBV5-1
TGCGCCAGCAGCCTGGGGGGCATTAATGAAAAACTGTTTTTT
CASSLGGINEKLFF
>TRBD1|NA|TRBJ2-2|TRBV19
TGTGCCAGTTCGACAGGGGCGGACACCGGGGAGCTGTTTTTT
CASSTGADTGELFF
>TRBD2|NA|TRBJ2-1|TRBV7-9
TGTGCCAGCAGCCCGAGTGGCGGGGGGTACAATGAGCAGTTCTTC
CASSPSGGGYNEQFF
>NA|NA|TRBJ1-4|TRBV7-2
TGTGCCAGCAGCTTATCGGGGGGGCTGGGTGAAAAACTGTTTTTT
CASSLSGGLGEKLFF